Shown below are 21 T cell receptor beta chains from a single sample sequenced in a study of cytomegalovirus exposure and HLA in healthy donors. Both 60 Vbeta primers and 13 Jbeta primers went into the PCR. Data came from immunoSEQ multiplex PCR; TCRdb stores just in-frame clones and leaves some out. The data contain under 150,000 clones, approximately 80% of them singletons. The sequencing input was PBMCs. The receptors here all came from a man aged 40-49 years in good health and CMV-seropositive.

The chain is built from TRBV7-3 and TRBJ2-7; D may be TRBD2 (6 bases). There are 15 residues in the CDR3. V was trimmed by 5 bases and J by 3 bases, leaving 17 bases between them. Germline loops: CDR1 SGHTA, CDR2 FQGTGA. Written as DNA, the CDR3 is TGTGCCAGCAGCCCGACATCTGGGGGGAACTACGAGCAGTACTTC. Translating it yields CASSPTSGGNYEQYF. The full variable domain, completed using reference TRBV7-3 and TRBJ2-7, is GAGVSQTPSNKVTEKGKYVELRCDPISGHTALYWYRQSLGQGPEFLIYFQGTGAADDSGLPNDRFFAVRPEGSVSTLKIQRTERGDSAVYLCASSPTSGGNYEQYFGPGTRLTVT.

The chain employs TRBV30 and TRBJ1-3; the D is unclear. The V gene's germline CDR1 is GTSNPN and CDR2 SVGIG (reference sequence). Between the trimmed V and J ends, which lost 6 bases and 4 bases, there was a span of 10 bases. This CDR3 contains 12 residues. The CDR3 sequence: CACSAGGNTIYF. CDR3 coding DNA: TGTGCCTGCTCCGCGGGCGGAAACACCATATATTTT.

V is TRBV9 and J is TRBJ2-4, with 8 positions matching TRBD1. With 0 bases clipped from V and 8 bases from J, the junction kept 7 bases outside the gene matches. Germline V lookup: CDR1 SGDLS, CDR2 YYNGEE. The CDR3 extends over 15 amino acids. The chain's CDR3 is CASSVEDRVFDIQYF. CDR3 bases: TGTGCCAGCAGCGTAGAGGACAGGGTGTTTGACATTCAGTACTTC.

The chain carries TRBV5-1 and TRBJ2-7, with TRBD1 identical over 10 bases. The germline V gene encodes CDR1 SGHRS and CDR2 YFSETQ. The CDR3 consists of 14 residues. Unmatched junction bases numbered 6, after V lost 4 bases and J lost 5 bases. The CDR3 here is CASSTDRGLNEQYF. Written as DNA, the CDR3 is TGCGCCAGCAGCACGGACAGGGGGTTAAACGAGCAGTACTTC.

The chain uses TRBV5-4 and TRBJ1-2, with TRBD1 matching 9 bases. V lost 3 bases and J lost 2; bases outside the gene matches: 2. CDR1 and CDR2 (germline): SGHNT, YYREEE (reference sequence). CDR3 length: 14 residues. CDR3 bases: TGTGCCAGCAGCTGGGGGACAGGGAACTATGGCTACACCTTC. This encodes CASSWGTGNYGYTF.

V gene TRBV20-1 combines with J gene TRBJ1-2; 7 nucleotides agree with TRBD1. There are 11 residues in the CDR3. Per the germline V gene, CDR1 is DFQATT and CDR2 is SNEGSKA (reference sequence). CDR3 sequence reads: CSDDRAYGYTF. The CDR3 DNA is TGCAGCGATGACAGGGCCTATGGCTACACCTTC.

The chain couples TRBV6-5 to TRBJ1-5; TRBD1 might be the D (5 bases). The germline V gene has CDR1 MNHEY and CDR2 SVGAGI. The CDR3 extends over 15 amino acids. Trimming removed 6 bases from V and 0 bases from J, with 12 bases in between. In DNA, the CDR3 is TGTGCCAGCAGCCGCTTGACAGCTAGCAATCAGCCCCAGCATTTT. It translates to CASSRLTASNQPQHF.

This chain connects TRBV30 to TRBJ2-3; 11 bases fit TRBD2. Germline V CDR1 and CDR2: GTSNPN, SVGIG (reference sequence). CDR3 length equals 16 residues. V trimming: 0 bases; J trimming: 3 bases; junction bases outside the gene matches: 5. The CDR3 spells CAWSVFSGGATDTQYF. The CDR3 region has the DNA TGTGCCTGGAGTGTATTTAGCGGGGGGGCAACAGATACGCAGTATTTT. The variable domain in full, completed from reference TRBV30 and TRBJ2-3, reads SQTIHQWPATLVQPVGSPLSLECTVEGTSNPNLYWYRQAAGRGLQLLFYSVGIGQISSEVPQNLSASRPQDRQFILSSKKLLLSDSGFYLCAWSVFSGGATDTQYFGPGTRLTVL.

The genes are TRBV6-6 and TRBJ2-7; D perhaps matches TRBD1 (5 bases). Between the trimmed V and J ends, which lost 3 bases and 2 bases, there was a span of 8 bases. Germline V gene sequence: CDR1 MNHNY, CDR2 SVGAGI (reference sequence). This CDR3 region has 13 residues. In DNA form, the CDR3 reads TGTGCCAGCAGTTATACAGGACCCTACGAGCAGTACTTC. This encodes CASSYTGPYEQYF.

The V and J genes are TRBV4-3 and TRBJ2-7, with 10 bases that match TRBD1. V was pared by 1 base and J by 3 bases, with 9 bases of the junction left unmatched. Germline-derived CDR1 and CDR2 are LGHNA and YSLEER. The CDR3 contains 17 residues. DNA for the CDR3: TGCGCCAGCAGCCAAGTACGGGACAGGGGTGCAAGCTACGAGCAGTACTTC. It specifies CASSQVRDRGASYEQYF.

This chain connects TRBV9 to TRBJ2-7; D is perhaps TRBD1 (6 bases). Germline V gene lookup returns CDR1 SGDLS and CDR2 YYNGEE. Trimming removed 4 bases at V and 2 bases at J, with 13 bases between. The CDR3 loop spans 14 amino acids. CDR3 loop: CASSPLDSPYEQYF. The CDR3 DNA reads as TGTGCCAGCAGCCCCTTGGACAGCCCCTACGAGCAGTACTTC.

This clone has more than one count but fewer than ten. The V gene is TRBV19, the J gene TRBJ1-2; tentatively, D is TRBD1 (5 bases). Germline assignment: CDR1 LNHDA and CDR2 SQIVND (reference sequence). Trimming removed 7 bases from V and 0 bases from J, with 15 bases in between. The CDR3 covers 15 residues. DNA for the CDR3: TGTGCCAGTACCCAACCCCAGGGCGCTAACTATGGCTACACCTTC. Translation: CASTQPQGANYGYTF.

This chain joins TRBV30 and TRBJ2-7, with 7 bases lining up with TRBD1. Germline V gene lookup returns CDR1 GTSNPN and CDR2 SVGIG (reference sequence). Unmatched junction bases numbered 19, after V lost 4 bases and J lost 1 base. This CDR3 region has 18 residues. CDR3 amino acids: CAWNGGLITGDNSYEQYF. DNA for the CDR3: TGTGCCTGGAATGGGGGATTAATAACAGGGGACAATTCCTACGAGCAGTACTTC. The whole variable domain, filled in from reference TRBV30 and TRBJ2-7, reads SQTIHQWPATLVQPVGSPLSLECTVEGTSNPNLYWYRQAAGRGLQLLFYSVGIGQISSEVPQNLSASRPQDRQFILSSKKLLLSDSGFYLCAWNGGLITGDNSYEQYFGPGTRLTVT.

The rearrangement links TRBV7-8 to TRBJ2-5; possible D gene TRBD2, 6 bases. From germline, CDR1 is SGHVS and CDR2 FQNEAQ. Trimming cost V 4 bases and J 9 bases, with 15 bases left between them. The CDR3 loop spans 13 amino acids. The CDR3 region is CASSWRGPGAQYF. CDR3 DNA: TGTGCCAGCAGCTGGAGGGGACCCGGGGCCCAGTACTTC.

The rearrangement links TRBV4-3 to TRBJ1-1; 12 bases line up with TRBD1. The germline gives CDR1 LGHNA, CDR2 YSLEER. V lost 0 bases and J lost 6; bases outside the gene matches: 14. The CDR3 contains 19 residues. Written as DNA, the CDR3 is TGCGCCAGCAGCCAAGACCTTTTCGGGACGGGACAGGGGGCAGCTGAAGCTTTCTTT. Its protein is CASSQDLFGTGQGAAEAFF.

This clone was counted a few times. The chain combines TRBV6-6 with TRBJ2-7; 8 nucleotides align to TRBD1. V trimming: 5 bases; J trimming: 6 bases; junction bases outside the gene matches: 9. Germline CDR1 and CDR2: MNHNY and SVGAGI (reference sequence). This CDR3 comprises 14 residues. The CDR3 nucleotides are TGTGCCAGCAGTCCATGGGGCGACAGGGGCGAGCAGTACTTC. Translating gives CASSPWGDRGEQYF.

The V gene is TRBV7-3, the J gene TRBJ2-2; D is unresolved. Germline V CDR1 and CDR2: SGHTA, FQGTGA. The CDR3 is 14 residues long. V shed 2 bases and J shed 3 bases, with 7 bases lying between them. DNA for the CDR3: TGTGCCAGCAGCTTAGGCCCCTACACCGGGGAGCTGTTTTTT. Translating gives CASSLGPYTGELFF.

The rearrangement links TRBV6-6 to TRBJ1-4; D call uncertain. Germline V CDR1 and CDR2: MNHNY, SVGAGI (reference sequence). The V gene lost 2 bases and the J gene lost 6 bases, with 16 bases spanning the gap. The CDR3 has 16 amino acids. CDR3 sequence reads: CASSYLPRRRDEKLFF. DNA for the CDR3: TGTGCCAGCAGTTACCTCCCTAGGAGGAGGGATGAAAAACTGTTTTTT.

The V and J genes are TRBV6-5 and TRBJ1-2; 8 bases map to TRBD1. V dropped 4 bases and J dropped 4; count of bases not matched to a gene: 11. This CDR3 has 16 amino acids. Germline V gene sequence: CDR1 MNHEY, CDR2 SVGAGI. CDR3 loop: CASSFSGTGLTYGYTF. CDR3 bases: TGTGCCAGCAGTTTCTCAGGGACAGGCCTCACCTATGGCTACACCTTC.

This rearrangement joins TRBV7-2 to TRBJ2-7; 14 bases agree with TRBD2. The length of the CDR3 is 15 residues. The trim removed 5 bases at V and 3 bases at J, leaving 3 bases unmatched. CDR1 is SGHTA, CDR2 FQGNSA, per germline. The DNA of the CDR3 is TGTGCCAGCAGCACCGGACTAGCGGGGGGCTACGAGCAGTACTTC. This sequence encodes CASSTGLAGGYEQYF.

The J gene is TRBJ2-5, the V gene TRBV5-1; 8 nucleotides agree with TRBD1. The J call may be wrong; the DNA end is better matched by TRBJ2-7. Per the germline V gene, CDR1 is SGHRS and CDR2 is YFSETQ. The CDR3 runs to 14 residues. The CDR3 loop reads CASGGTGSSYEQYF. DNA of the CDR3: TGCGCCAGCGGTGGGACAGGAAGCTCCTACGAGCAGTACTTC.